The sequence of this TCR beta chain was determined in a study of blood T cell repertoires in COVID-19. Using immunoSEQ multiplex PCR, the repertoire was profiled, and TCRdb retains in-frame clones only, with some absent. The profile shows around 280,000 clones, about 86% of them singletons. The source is a woman in her twenties or thirties who had recovered from COVID-19. Source material: peripheral blood.

As DNA, the CDR3 is TGTGCCAGCAGCTTCGGAACCTTCGGGGCCTACGAGCAGTACTTC. This gives the protein CASSFGTFGAYEQYF. V usage is TRBV5-8 and J usage is TRBJ2-7, with D perhaps TRBD2 (5 bases). Trimming stripped 2 bases from V and 2 bases from J, with 14 bases between. Germline loops: CDR1 SGHTS, CDR2 YDEGEE. This CDR3 region has 15 residues. Using reference TRBV5-8 and TRBJ2-7 for the parts outside the CDR3, the full variable domain is EAGVTQSPTHLIKTRGQQATLRCSPISGHTSVYWYQQALGLGLQFLLWYDEGEERNRGNFPPRFSGRQFPNYSSELNVNALELEDSALYLCASSFGTFGAYEQYFGPGTRLTVT.